The entry below gives a single T cell receptor (beta chain) sequence along with its context. Its antigen is unidentified. These data belong to a study of shared clonotypes between healthy human individuals. Whole-study context: Each donor contributed plates that comprised three CD4 naive, three CD4 memory, two CD8 naive and one CD8 memory.

The CDR3 sequence is 15 residues long. The V gene's germline CDR1 is MGHDK and CDR2 SYGVNS. The V gene lost 6 bases and the J gene lost 2 bases, with 16 bases spanning the gap. The study, taken as a whole, reports: Sequencing of the sorted subsets was shown by rarefaction to be incomplete despite large depth. Relative to their counterparts shared across all four donors, non-shared clonotypes exhibited diminished generation probabilities. Among a handful of donors, approximately 5.4% of naive CD4 clonotypes were found in common.

It was CD45RO-negative cells, positively selected for CCR7, that made up naive CD8 cells, with terminally differentiated effector memory CD45RA+ cells excluded. The method was immunoSEQ multiplex PCR; TCRdb's version includes in-frame clones alone and lacks a portion of them. The sample has approximately 840,000 clones, roughly 96% seen once. This chain connects TRBV25-1 to TRBJ2-5, with D possibly being TRBD1 (7 bases). The TCR sequence derives from a man aged 25 to 40 in good health. The sample consisted of naive CD8+ T cells sorted from blood. CDR3 loop: CASSLGAGGQETQYF. The CDR3, as DNA: TGTGCCAGCAGCCTCGGCGCAGGGGGGCAAGAGACCCAGTACTTC.